The clone carrying this T cell receptor (beta chain) was seen repeatedly, ten times or more. Antigen unknown. The data derive from a study of spatial heterogeneity in lung cancer. Sample time point: sample taken at primary tumor resection. Material for sequencing was whole RNA from tumor, nontumor lung or frozen PBMC, left unsorted. Study-wide results and limits: Within tumors, counts of expanded alpha and beta TCRs tracked tumor mutation counts.

CDR1 is SGHNT, CDR2 YENEEA, per germline. The CDR3 extends over 15 amino acids. Losses at the gene ends were 3 bases for V and 6 bases for J; bases not matched to a gene: 3. A unique molecular identifier was carried by every single TCR cDNA molecule. MiXCR, run by TCRdb on the 5' RACE reads, gives a single entry per CDR3 protein. The sample carries 4,500 to 7,000 distinct CDR3 sequences, around 4.8% recorded once. The source is a male donor with early-stage non-small cell lung cancer. The input for sequencing was lung tumor tissue, taken at surgery. The genes are TRBV11-3 and TRBJ2-2; 11 bases match TRBD2. The CDR3 spells CASSFFSGRAGELFF. CDR3 DNA: TGTGCCAGCAGCTTTTTTAGCGGGAGGGCCGGGGAGCTGTTTTTT. The complete variable domain, with remaining parts taken from reference TRBV11-3 and TRBJ2-2, reads EAGVVQSPRYKIIEKKQPVAFWCNPISGHNTLYWYLQNLGQGPELLIRYENEEAVDDSQLPKDRFSAERLKGVDSTLKIQPAELGDSAVYLCASSFFSGRAGELFFGEGSRLTVL.